The 20 T cell receptor beta chains listed next were all sequenced from one sample in a study of cytomegalovirus exposure and HLA in healthy donors. Generated by immunoSEQ multiplex PCR, the TCRdb table keeps only in-frame clones and is missing some. The sample shows around 250,000 clones, 85% to 90% of them seen only once. Sequenced: PBMCs. These receptors were taken from a woman aged 18-29 years in good health and CMV-seronegative.

The chain employs TRBV5-1 and TRBJ2-1; 8 bases fit TRBD1. Germline lookup yields CDR1 SGHRS and CDR2 YFSETQ. This CDR3 contains 15 residues. The J segment lost 0 bases and the V segment lost 4 bases, leaving 3 bases of the junction unmatched. In nucleotides, the CDR3 is TGCGCCAGCAGCCAGGACAGGGTCTCCTACAATGAGCAGTTCTTC. Protein: CASSQDRVSYNEQFF.

The J gene is TRBJ1-1, the V gene TRBV7-2; D might be TRBD1 (6 bases). The germline V gene encodes CDR1 SGHTA and CDR2 FQGNSA. The CDR3 loop spans 15 amino acids. V shed 6 bases and J shed 5 bases, with 19 bases lying between them. CDR3: CASRIDTVGATEAFF. DNA of the CDR3: TGTGCCAGCAGGATTGACACGGTGGGGGCAACTGAAGCTTTCTTT.

This clone was observed a handful of times. The gene calls are TRBV7-2 and TRBJ1-5, with D uncertain. The CDR3 totals 14 residues. V was shortened by 0 bases and J by 3 bases, with 6 bases between the two germline ends. Germline V CDR1 and CDR2: SGHTA, FQGNSA. The CDR3 sequence is CASSLAPDNQPQHF. Here the CDR3 DNA reads TGTGCCAGCAGCTTAGCCCCAGACAATCAGCCCCAGCATTTT. Combining the CDR3 with reference TRBV7-2 and TRBJ1-5 gives the whole variable domain GAGVSQSPSNKVTEKGKDVELRCDPISGHTALYWYRQSLGQGLEFLIYFQGNSAPDKSGLPSDRFSAERTGGSVSTLTIQRTQQEDSAVYLCASSLAPDNQPQHFGDGTRLSIL.

This clone was detected only once. V and J are TRBV7-9 and TRBJ1-1; unclear D gene. The CDR3 is 15 amino acids. Germline V gene data show CDR1 as SEHNR and CDR2 as FQNEAQ (reference sequence). V lost 6 bases to trimming and J lost 0 bases, with 14 bases between them. In DNA, the CDR3 is TGTGCCAGCAGGGAGTCGAGAGCCATGAACACTGAAGCTTTCTTT. This codes for CASRESRAMNTEAFF.

This clone has only one observation. The chain carries TRBV28 and TRBJ2-4; the match to TRBD2 covers 7 bases. Trimming at V came to 7 bases and at J to 8 bases, leaving 14 bases not matched to a gene. The germline CDR1 and CDR2 sequences are MDHEN and SYDVKM. The CDR3 is 15 residues long. CDR3 coding DNA: TGTGCCAGCACCTCGCACACGGGGGGAGGGTACATTCAGTACTTC. Protein sequence: CASTSHTGGGYIQYF.

V gene TRBV28 combines with J gene TRBJ2-5, with D possibly being TRBD1 (7 bases). V was trimmed by 2 bases and J by 2 bases, leaving 12 bases between them. CDR3 length: 15 residues. Germline assignment: CDR1 MDHEN and CDR2 SYDVKM. The CDR3 spells CASSLHRGLQETQYF. The CDR3 nucleotides are TGTGCCAGCAGTTTACACAGGGGACTGCAAGAGACCCAGTACTTC.

The V call is TRBV12-5, the J call TRBJ2-3; possibly TRBD1 for D (6 bases). The CDR3 extends over 14 amino acids. The V and J ends lost 1 base and 4 bases respectively, with 9 bases between them. Germline-derived CDR1 and CDR2 are LGHNT and FRNRAP. The CDR3 nucleotides are TGTGCTAGTGGTTTGGGACAGGCATCAGATACGCAGTATTTT. Translated, it gives CASGLGQASDTQYF. The full variable domain, in which reference TRBV12-5 and TRBJ2-3 provide the parts outside the CDR3, is DARVTQTPRHKVTEMGQEVTMRCQPILGHNTVFWYRQTMMQGLELLAYFRNRAPLDDSGMPKDRFSAEMPDATLATLKIQPSEPRDSAVYFCASGLGQASDTQYFGPGTRLTVL.

The rearrangement joins TRBV6-4 to TRBJ1-2, with TRBD1 matching 8 bases. This CDR3 has 15 amino acids. With V trimmed by 2 bases and J by 7 bases, 9 bases remained unmatched. Germline lookup yields CDR1 MRHNA and CDR2 SNTAGT. CDR3 protein: CASSDPRQGMAGYTF. The CDR3 bases are TGTGCCAGCAGTGACCCACGACAGGGGATGGCTGGCTACACCTTC.

This sequence joins TRBV2 and TRBJ2-5, with TRBD2 matching 11 bases. The CDR3 totals 16 residues. CDR1 SNHLY and CDR2 FYNNEI come from the germline V gene. V was clipped by 6 bases and J by 0 bases; unmatched bases: 6. CDR3 DNA sequence: TGTGCCAGCAGGGTACTAGCGGGAGAGTACCAAGAGACCCAGTACTTC. Protein product: CASRVLAGEYQETQYF. Using reference TRBV2 and TRBJ2-5 for the parts outside the CDR3, the full variable domain is EPEVTQTPSHQVTQMGQEVILRCVPISNHLYFYWYRQILGQKVEFLVSFYNNEISEKSEIFDDQFSVERPDGSNFTLKIRSTKLEDSAMYFCASRVLAGEYQETQYFGPGTRLLVL.

This clone was seen a few times. V gene TRBV6-5 combines with J gene TRBJ1-6, with 8 bases that match TRBD1. Germline V gene data show CDR1 as MNHEY and CDR2 as SVGAGI. Losses at the gene ends were 6 bases for V and 11 bases for J; bases not matched to a gene: 9. This CDR3 is built from 14 residues. The CDR3, as DNA: TGTGCCAGCAGGGAACAGGGGGACTCGACACCCCTCCACTTT. Its protein product is CASREQGDSTPLHF.

The genes are TRBV27 and TRBJ1-4; D call uncertain. The germline V and J ends were trimmed by 11 bases and 0 bases, with 16 bases remaining between them. This CDR3 is built from 15 residues. Germline V CDR1 and CDR2: MNHEY, SMNVEV (reference sequence). The CDR3 DNA reads as TGTGCCGTCCAGGCTGAGACCTCAACTAATGAAAAACTGTTTTTT. This codes for CAVQAETSTNEKLFF. Together with reference TRBV27 and TRBJ1-4, the CDR3 gives the full variable domain: EAQVTQNPRYLITVTGKKLTVTCSQNMNHEYMSWYRQDPGLGLRQIYYSMNVEVTDKGDVPEGYKVSRKEKRNFPLILESPSPNQTSLYFCAVQAETSTNEKLFFGSGTQLSVL.

The chain recombines TRBV10-3 with TRBJ2-7; 9 positions agree with TRBD2. Germline CDR1 reads ENHRY; CDR2 reads SYGVKD. V trimming: 4 bases; J trimming: 6 bases; junction bases outside the gene matches: 19. The CDR3 is 18 amino acids. CDR3 protein: CAISGGRVAGAVSPEQYF. As DNA, the CDR3 is TGTGCCATCAGTGGGGGCCGGGTAGCGGGGGCGGTTTCCCCCGAGCAGTACTTC.

This sequence joins TRBV7-8 and TRBJ2-5, with 7 bases that match TRBD2. Germline CDR1 and CDR2: SGHVS and FQNEAQ. This CDR3 is 15 amino acids long. J lost 0 bases, V lost 0 bases, and 1 base had no gene match. CDR3: CASSLAGGYQETQYF. The CDR3 region has the DNA TGTGCCAGCAGCTTAGCGGGGGGGTACCAAGAGACCCAGTACTTC.

The J gene is TRBJ2-1, the V gene TRBV6-6; 7 positions match TRBD1. V shed 6 bases and J 3 bases; nucleotides not matched to a gene: 8. Germline CDR1 and CDR2: MNHNY and SVGAGI (reference sequence). CDR3 length: 15 residues. The CDR3 spells CASSNRRDSYNEQFF. For the CDR3, the DNA is TGTGCCAGCAGCAACCGCCGGGACAGCTACAATGAGCAGTTCTTC.

The chain links TRBV2 to TRBJ2-3; 7 bases agree with TRBD2. Trimming cost V 8 bases and J 4 bases; bases outside gene matches: 3. The germline gives CDR1 SNHLY, CDR2 FYNNEI. The CDR3 length is 12 residues. CDR3 sequence (DNA): TGTGCCAGCGGAACTAGCGCAGATACGCAGTATTTT. The encoded protein is CASGTSADTQYF.

J is TRBJ2-5 and V is TRBV6-6; D remains ambiguous. Germline V gene lookup returns CDR1 MNHNY and CDR2 SVGAGI (reference sequence). V lost 6 bases to trimming and J lost 5 bases, with 10 bases between them. This CDR3 spans 12 amino acids. DNA of the CDR3: TGTGCCAGCAGGCCCTCCGGGGAGACCCAGTACTTC. The encoded protein is CASRPSGETQYF.

The genes are TRBV4-1 and TRBJ1-2, with D uncertain. Trimming stripped 0 bases from V and 5 bases from J, with 10 bases between. The germline V gene has CDR1 MGHRA and CDR2 YSYEKL. The CDR3 sequence is 14 residues long. DNA of the CDR3: TGCGCCAGCAGCCAAGAAAACGGAGAATATGGCTACACCTTC. It codes for CASSQENGEYGYTF.

The chain employs TRBV10-2 and TRBJ1-5; D unresolved. Trimming took 3 bases from V and 7 from J, leaving 7 bases between them. The CDR3 sequence is 12 residues long. The germline V gene has CDR1 WSHSY and CDR2 SAAADI. DNA for the CDR3: TGCGCCAGCAGTGATAACGAGCAGCCCCAGCATTTT. Translation gives CASSDNEQPQHF.

The chain recombines TRBV5-4 with TRBJ2-3, with 8 bases that match TRBD2. Germline CDR1 SGHNT, CDR2 YYREEE (reference sequence). V lost 0 bases to trimming and J lost 2 bases; unmatched junction nucleotides: 2. This CDR3 comprises 15 residues. CDR3: CASSLGGGSTDTQYF. The CDR3 DNA sequence: TGTGCCAGCAGCTTGGGCGGGGGGTCCACAGATACGCAGTATTTT. Drawing the rest from reference TRBV5-4 and TRBJ2-3, the complete variable domain is ETGVTQSPTHLIKTRGQQVTLRCSSQSGHNTVSWYQQALGQGPQFIFQYYREEENGRGNFPPRFSGLQFPNYSSELNVNALELDDSALYLCASSLGGGSTDTQYFGPGTRLTVL.

The genes are TRBV14 and TRBJ2-7; 8 nucleotides line up with TRBD1. From germline, CDR1 is SGHDN and CDR2 FVKESK. With 4 bases clipped from V and 3 bases from J, the junction kept 5 bases outside the gene matches. The CDR3 loop spans 14 amino acids. Written as DNA, the CDR3 is TGTGCCAGCAGCCTAACGGACAGGGACTACGAGCAGTACGTC. Protein: CASSLTDRDYEQYV.